The entry below gives a single T cell receptor beta chain sequence along with its context. TCRdb's table, derived via immunoSEQ multiplex PCR, lists solely in-frame clones and lacks some. This table holds under 250,000 clones, less than 90% found once. This sample was included in a study of blood T cell repertoires in COVID-19. As for the study in general: T cells, B-cell-depleted T cells, or PBMCs provided the cDNA or gDNA that served as material.

What was sequenced was peripheral blood. The clonotype was recovered from a woman between 70 and 85 years old with active or convalescent COVID-19.

Here the CDR3 reads CASSQESDTQYF. CDR3 coding DNA: TGTGCCAGCAGTCAGGAATCAGATACGCAGTATTTT. The chain carries TRBV12-3 or TRBV12-4 and TRBJ2-3; D is undetermined. The V gene lost 5 bases and the J gene lost 4 bases, with 7 bases spanning the gap. The CDR3 spans 12 residues.